The rows below give T cell receptor beta chains drawn from one sample of a study of chemoradiotherapy in HPV16-positive cancers. The table came from immunoSEQ multiplex PCR; TCRdb's copy has only in-frame clones and leaves some out. The table includes some 21,000 clones, approximately 83% detected once. The sequencing used blood, collected from a patient who underwent chemoradiotherapy. These receptors originate from a human donor with HPV-associated anogenital cancer. Each CDR3 is given with its conserved first and last residue. The order of the fields is D gene, V gene, J gene, clone size, CDR3 DNA, CDR3 protein. A D gene is named only where the DNA matches it firmly. Clone size is shown for a subset of rows, as once, few, many or a class of expanded clone.

-	TRBV15	TRBJ2-1	once	TGTGCCACCAGCAGAGATTCGGCTAGGCGCTATGAGCAGTTCTTC	CATSRDSARRYEQFF
TRBD1	TRBV5-6	TRBJ1-4	-	TGTGCCAGCAGCTCGGAGGCACAGGGGTGGGGAAAACTGTTTTTT	CASSSEAQGWGKLFF
TRBD1	TRBV4-3	TRBJ2-7	-	TGCGCCAGCAGCCAAGAGACAGGGACCCCATACGAGCAGTACTTC	CASSQETGTPYEQYF
-	TRBV4-3	TRBJ2-6	-	TGCGCCAGCAGCCAAGATCGGGACTCTGGGGCCAACGTCCTGACTTTC	CASSQDRDSGANVLTF
-	TRBV5-6	TRBJ1-2	-	TGTGCCAGCACCCTTTGGGGGACCTTCCCCTTCCAAGAAGGCTACACCTTC	CASTLWGTFPFQEGYTF
-	TRBV6-5	TRBJ2-5	-	TGTGCCAGCAGTTCCTCTATGGGGGAAGAGACCCAGTACTTC	CASSSSMGEETQYF
-	TRBV4-3	TRBJ1-4	once	TGCGCCAGCAGCCAAGATCAGGGGAATGGTGAAAAACTGTTTTTT	CASSQDQGNGEKLFF
-	TRBV7-2	TRBJ1-4	-	TGTGCCAGCAGCCTCGGGAGAGGGTTCACAACTAATGAAAAACTGTTTTTT	CASSLGRGFTTNEKLFF
-	TRBV11-3	TRBJ1-1	-	TGTGCCAGCAGCTTAGGGTCAGGGAGAGACACTGAAGCTTTCTTT	CASSLGSGRDTEAFF
-	TRBV6-5	TRBJ2-3	-	TGTGCCAGCAGCCGCCGGACTGGCACAGATACGCAGTATTTT	CASSRRTGTDTQYF
TRBD2	TRBV23-1	TRBJ2-1	-	TGCGCCAGCAGCCCGGTGGGGGGGACCGAAGCCTACAATGAGCAGTTCTTC	CASSPVGGTEAYNEQFF
TRBD1	TRBV27	TRBJ1-5	-	TGTGCCAGCAGTTTATCAGTAGGGGGGCCTGGGGACAGGGGGCCTGAACCCCAGCATTTT	CASSLSVGGPGDRGPEPQHF
-	TRBV7-2	TRBJ2-7	once	TGTGCCAGCAGCTTAGAGTTGGGGGAGCAGTACTTC	CASSLELGEQYF
-	TRBV6-1	TRBJ1-4	-	TGTGCCGTAGGCGGCTTTCTGGGTGAAAAACTGTTTTTT	CAVGGFLGEKLFF
TRBD1	TRBV10-3	TRBJ1-5	-	TGTGCCATCGGACAGGGATCTGGCAATCAGCCCCAGCATTTT	CAIGQGSGNQPQHF
-	TRBV19	TRBJ1-6	-	TGTGCCAGTAGTATAGACCAGGACTATAATTCACCCCTCCACTTT	CASSIDQDYNSPLHF
-	TRBV21-1	TRBJ2-7	-	TGTGCCAGCAGCAAAAAGATAGGAGGGAGAGGGCCCTACGAGCAGTACTTC	CASSKKIGGRGPYEQYF
TRBD2	TRBV11-3	TRBJ2-1	few	TGTGCCAGCAGCTTACTTAGCGGGGGGCCCTCCTACAATGAGCAGTTCTTC	CASSLLSGGPSYNEQFF
-	TRBV18	TRBJ1-2	-	TGTGCCAGCTCCCGCCCACAGGGTTTTACTAACTATGGCTACACCTTC	CASSRPQGFTNYGYTF
-	TRBV19	TRBJ2-3	-	TGTGCCAGTAGTAGCAAAGGACCAGCTAGCACAGATACGCAGTATTTT	CASSSKGPASTDTQYF
-	TRBV20-1	TRBJ2-7	-	TGCAGTGCTACCTACGAGCAGTACTTC	CSATYEQYF
-	TRBV29-1	TRBJ2-7	-	TGCAGCGTTGTAATCTTTCGCCCCCAGGGTACATCCTACGAGCAGTACTTC	CSVVIFRPQGTSYEQYF
TRBD1	TRBV4-3	TRBJ1-1	-	TGCGCCAGCAGTGGGGACAGGGGTTACACTGAAGCTTTCTTT	CASSGDRGYTEAFF
-	TRBV9	TRBJ2-2	-	TGTGCCAGCAGCGCAATCTCCCCGAACACCGGGGAGCTGTTTTTT	CASSAISPNTGELFF
TRBD2	TRBV10-2	TRBJ2-1	-	TGCGCCAGCAGTGAACTAGCGGATCGTGACAATGAGCAGTTCTTC	CASSELADRDNEQFF
-	TRBV5-4	TRBJ1-2	once	TGTGCCAGCAGCCTGGACAGTTATGGCTACACCTTC	CASSLDSYGYTF
TRBD1	TRBV6-7	TRBJ1-5	-	TGTGCCAGCAGTCCACAGGGGAGAAGCAATCAGCCCCAGCATTTT	CASSPQGRSNQPQHF
-	TRBV5-1	TRBJ1-2	-	TGCGCCAGCAGCTTGTTGGGGGACTATGGCTACACCTTC	CASSLLGDYGYTF
-	TRBV9	TRBJ2-3	-	TGTGCCAGCAGCCCCGAGGTCTTCTACACAGATACGCAGTATTTT	CASSPEVFYTDTQYF
-	TRBV7-3	TRBJ2-2	-	TGTGCCAGCAGCTTAAGCCTGGCCAGCACATCTACCGGGGAGCTGTTTTTT	CASSLSLASTSTGELFF
-	TRBV11-1	TRBJ2-4	-	TGTGCCAGCAGCTTAGCGACCGGGCCCCCTCTTCAGTACTTC	CASSLATGPPLQYF
TRBD1	TRBV18	TRBJ2-7	-	TGTGCCAGCTCACCAAGTACCGGACAGGGGGCCTACGAGCAGTACTTC	CASSPSTGQGAYEQYF
-	TRBV5-1	TRBJ1-1	-	TGCGCCAGCAGCTCCCTCGCAGCAACGAACACTGAAGCTTTCTTT	CASSSLAATNTEAFF
-	TRBV6-6	TRBJ1-1	-	TGTGCCAGCAGTTACGAGAACACTGAAGCTTTCTTT	CASSYENTEAFF
TRBD2	TRBV30	TRBJ2-3	-	TGTGCCTGGAGGTACCCCCCCCCTAGCGGCAAGATGGATACGCAGTATTTT	CAWRYPPPSGKMDTQYF
-	TRBV2	TRBJ2-1	-	TGTGCCACGCGGGGTTCCTACAATGAGCAGTTCTTC	CATRGSYNEQFF
-	TRBV9	TRBJ2-3	-	TGTGCCAGCAGCAGCAACGCAGGGGGAGGGGCAGATACGCAGTATTTT	CASSSNAGGGADTQYF
-	TRBV18	TRBJ1-2	few	TGTGCCAGCTCACGAAACGACCCCCAAAGTGGCTACACCTTC	CASSRNDPQSGYTF
-	TRBV5-6	TRBJ2-7	-	TGTGCCAGCAGATTCCGGACAGTTCACCACGAGCAGTACTTC	CASRFRTVHHEQYF
-	TRBV28	TRBJ1-1	-	TGTGCCAGCAGTTTCGGTAGTTTCGTGTGGGCTTTCTTT	CASSFGSFVWAFF
TRBD1	TRBV9	TRBJ1-1	-	TGTGCCAGCAGACCCTTCAGGGGGATTTACGCTGAAGCTTTCTTT	CASRPFRGIYAEAFF
-	TRBV14	TRBJ1-1	once	TGTGCCAGCAGCCAAGCGATGGGGCGGACTGAAGCTTTCTTT	CASSQAMGRTEAFF
-	TRBV6-1	TRBJ1-1	few	TGTGCCAGCACTGAGGGGGTAGAAAACACTGAAGCTTTCTTT	CASTEGVENTEAFF
-	TRBV5-8	TRBJ2-6	-	TGTGCCAGCAGCCGATACTACTCTGGGGCCAACGTCCTGACTTTC	CASSRYYSGANVLTF
-	TRBV6-5	TRBJ2-7	-	TGTGCCAGCAGTTACTCACTTGGAAACGAGCAGTACTTC	CASSYSLGNEQYF
-	TRBV6-9	TRBJ1-1	-	TGTGCCAGCCACCGACTCAATACTGAAGCTTTCTTT	CASHRLNTEAFF
-	TRBV4-3	TRBJ2-2	-	TGCGCCAGCAGCCAAGAGAAGACCCTGGGGGGCGGGACCGGGGAGCTGTTTTTT	CASSQEKTLGGGTGELFF
-	TRBV6-6	TRBJ1-5	-	TGTGCCAGCAGCTCTCCCGGGGTTAGTCAGCCCCAGCATTTT	CASSSPGVSQPQHF